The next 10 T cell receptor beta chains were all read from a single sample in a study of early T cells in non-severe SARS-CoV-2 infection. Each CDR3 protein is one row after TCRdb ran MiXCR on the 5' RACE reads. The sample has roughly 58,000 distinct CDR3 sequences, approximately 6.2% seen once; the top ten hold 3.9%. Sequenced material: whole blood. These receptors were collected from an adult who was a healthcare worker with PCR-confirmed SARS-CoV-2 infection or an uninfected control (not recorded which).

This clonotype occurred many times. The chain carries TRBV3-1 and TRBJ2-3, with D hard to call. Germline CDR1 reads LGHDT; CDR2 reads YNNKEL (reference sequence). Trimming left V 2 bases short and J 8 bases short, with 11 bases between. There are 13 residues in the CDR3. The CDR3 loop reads CASSQLKSGTQYF. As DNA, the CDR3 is TGTGCCAGCAGCCAACTTAAATCCGGTACGCAGTATTTT.

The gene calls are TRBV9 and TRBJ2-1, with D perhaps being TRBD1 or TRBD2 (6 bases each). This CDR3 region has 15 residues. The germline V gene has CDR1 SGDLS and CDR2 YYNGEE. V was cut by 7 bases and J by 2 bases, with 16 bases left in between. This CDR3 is CASDKSGGAYNEQFF. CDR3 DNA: TGTGCCAGCGACAAGTCCGGGGGCGCCTACAATGAGCAGTTCTTC. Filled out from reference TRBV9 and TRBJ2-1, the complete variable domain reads DSGVTQTPKHLITATGQRVTLRCSPRSGDLSVYWYQQSLDQGLQFLIQYYNGEERAKGNILERFSAQQFPDLHSELNLSSLELGDSALYFCASDKSGGAYNEQFFGPGTRLTVL.

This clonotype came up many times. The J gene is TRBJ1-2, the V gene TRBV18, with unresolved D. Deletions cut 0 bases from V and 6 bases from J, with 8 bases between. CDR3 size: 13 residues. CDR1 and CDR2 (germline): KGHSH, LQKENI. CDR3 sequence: CASSPPRGHGYTF. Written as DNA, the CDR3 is TGTGCCAGCTCACCACCGCGGGGTCATGGCTACACCTTC. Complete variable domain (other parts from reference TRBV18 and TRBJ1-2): NAGVMQNPRHLVRRRGQEARLRCSPMKGHSHVYWYRQLPEEGLKFMVYLQKENIIDESGMPKERFSAEFPKEGPSILRIQQVVRGDSAAYFCASSPPRGHGYTFGSGTRLTVV.

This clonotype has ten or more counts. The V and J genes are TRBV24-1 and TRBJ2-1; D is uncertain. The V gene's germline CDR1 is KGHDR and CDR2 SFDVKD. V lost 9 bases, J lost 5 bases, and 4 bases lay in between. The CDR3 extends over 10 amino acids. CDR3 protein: CATDNNEQFF. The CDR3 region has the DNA TGTGCCACCGACAACAATGAGCAGTTCTTC.

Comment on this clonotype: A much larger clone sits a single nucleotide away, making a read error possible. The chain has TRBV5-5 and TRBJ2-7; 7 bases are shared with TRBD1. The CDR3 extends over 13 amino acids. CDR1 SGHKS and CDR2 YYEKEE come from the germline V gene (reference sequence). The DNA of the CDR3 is TGTGCCAACAGCACTGGGACAGTTTCTGGGCAGTACTTC. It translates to CANSTGTVSGQYF. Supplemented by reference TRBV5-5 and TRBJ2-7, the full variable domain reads DAGVTQSPTHLIKTRGQQVTLRCSPISGHKSVSWYQQVLGQGPQFIFQYYEKEERGRGNFPDRFSARQFPNYSSELNVNALLLGDSALYLCANSTGTVSGQYFGPGTRLTVT.

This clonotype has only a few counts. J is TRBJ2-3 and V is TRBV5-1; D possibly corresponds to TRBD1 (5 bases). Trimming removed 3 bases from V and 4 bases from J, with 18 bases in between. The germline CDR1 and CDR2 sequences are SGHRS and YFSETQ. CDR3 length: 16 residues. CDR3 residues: CASSSSGSSLPDTQYF. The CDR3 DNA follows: TGCGCCAGCAGCTCATCAGGGTCATCTCTCCCAGATACGCAGTATTTT.

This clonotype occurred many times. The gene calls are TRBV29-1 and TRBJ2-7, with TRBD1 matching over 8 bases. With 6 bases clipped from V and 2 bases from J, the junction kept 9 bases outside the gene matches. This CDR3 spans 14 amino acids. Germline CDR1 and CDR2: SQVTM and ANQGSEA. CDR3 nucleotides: TGCAGCGTGATCCAAGGGGACAGGCCCTACGAGCAGTACTTC. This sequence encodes CSVIQGDRPYEQYF.

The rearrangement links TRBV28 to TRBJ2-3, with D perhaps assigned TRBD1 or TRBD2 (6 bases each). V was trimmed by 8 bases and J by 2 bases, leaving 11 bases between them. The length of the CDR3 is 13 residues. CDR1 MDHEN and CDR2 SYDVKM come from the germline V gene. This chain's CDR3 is CASGWGATDTQYF. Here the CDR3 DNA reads TGTGCCAGCGGGTGGGGGGCCACAGATACGCAGTATTTT. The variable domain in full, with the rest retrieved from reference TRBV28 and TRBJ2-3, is DVKVTQSSRYLVKRTGEKVFLECVQDMDHENMFWYRQDPGLGLRLIYFSYDVKMKEKGDIPEGYSVSREKKERFSLILESASTNQTSMYLCASGWGATDTQYFGPGTRLTVL.

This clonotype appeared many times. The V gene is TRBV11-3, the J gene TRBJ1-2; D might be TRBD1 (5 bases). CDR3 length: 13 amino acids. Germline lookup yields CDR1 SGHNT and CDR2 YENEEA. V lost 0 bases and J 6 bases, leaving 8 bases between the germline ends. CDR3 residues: CASSLDRVDGYTF. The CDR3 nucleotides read TGTGCCAGCAGCTTAGACAGGGTTGATGGCTACACCTTC.

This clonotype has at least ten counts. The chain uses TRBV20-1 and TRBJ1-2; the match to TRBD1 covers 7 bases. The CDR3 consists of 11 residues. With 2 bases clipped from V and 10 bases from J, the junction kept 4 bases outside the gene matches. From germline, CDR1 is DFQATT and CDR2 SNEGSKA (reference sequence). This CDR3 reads CSARSGTDYTF. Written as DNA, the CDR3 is TGCAGTGCTAGATCGGGGACAGACTACACCTTC.